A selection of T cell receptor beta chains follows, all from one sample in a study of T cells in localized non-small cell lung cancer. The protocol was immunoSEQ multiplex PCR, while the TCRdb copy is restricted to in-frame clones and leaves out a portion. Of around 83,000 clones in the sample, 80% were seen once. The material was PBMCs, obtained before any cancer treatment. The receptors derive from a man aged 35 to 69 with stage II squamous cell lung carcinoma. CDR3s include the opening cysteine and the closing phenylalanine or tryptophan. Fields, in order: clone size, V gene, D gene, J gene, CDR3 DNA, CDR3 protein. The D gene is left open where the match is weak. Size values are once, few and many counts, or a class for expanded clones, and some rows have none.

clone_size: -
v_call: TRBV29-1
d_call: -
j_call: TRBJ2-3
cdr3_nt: TGCAGCGTTGAAGTTCCAGGGGAATATACGCAGTATTTT
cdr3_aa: CSVEVPGEYTQYF

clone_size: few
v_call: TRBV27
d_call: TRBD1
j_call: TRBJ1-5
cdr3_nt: TGTGCCAGTATGGGACAGTGGGAGGATCAGCCCCAGCATTTT
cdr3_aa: CASMGQWEDQPQHF

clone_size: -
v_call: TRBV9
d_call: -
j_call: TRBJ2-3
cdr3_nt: TGTGCCAGCAGCCCCTGGGGGGCCAGGGATACGCAGTATTTT
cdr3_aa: CASSPWGARDTQYF

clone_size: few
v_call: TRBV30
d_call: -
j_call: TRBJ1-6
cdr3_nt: TGTGCCTGGAACCAGAATTCAGCCCTCCACTTT
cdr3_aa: CAWNQNSALHF

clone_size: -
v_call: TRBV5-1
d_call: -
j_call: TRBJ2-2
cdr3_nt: TGCGCCAGCAGCTCCGGGACTCCCACCGGGGAGCTGTTTTTT
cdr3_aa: CASSSGTPTGELFF

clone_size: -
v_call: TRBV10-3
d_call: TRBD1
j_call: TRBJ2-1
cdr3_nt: TGTGCCATCAGTGAGTCGACAGGGGGTTACACCGGTGAGCAGTTCTTC
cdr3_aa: CAISESTGGYTGEQFF

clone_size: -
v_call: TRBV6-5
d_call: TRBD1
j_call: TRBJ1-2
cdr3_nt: TGTGCCAGCAGTGGAGGGACAGGGGGAGGCTACACCTTC
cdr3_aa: CASSGGTGGGYTF

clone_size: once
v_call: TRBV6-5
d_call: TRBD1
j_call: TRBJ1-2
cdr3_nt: TGTGCCAGCGGCCTGGGACAGAAGTATGGCTACACCTTC
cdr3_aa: CASGLGQKYGYTF

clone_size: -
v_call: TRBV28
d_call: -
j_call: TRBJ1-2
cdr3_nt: TGTGCCAGCAGTCAACTCAAAGCTAACTATGGCTACACCTTC
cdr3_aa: CASSQLKANYGYTF

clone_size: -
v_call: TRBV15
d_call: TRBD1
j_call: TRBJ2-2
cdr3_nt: TGTGCCACCAGCAGAGGGGGGACAGGGGTTTCGAACACCGGGGAGCTGTTTTTT
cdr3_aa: CATSRGGTGVSNTGELFF

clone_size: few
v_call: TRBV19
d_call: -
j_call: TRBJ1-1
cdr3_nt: TGTGCCAGTACCCTTAGAGAGGAGAACACTGAAGCTTTCTTT
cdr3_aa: CASTLREENTEAFF

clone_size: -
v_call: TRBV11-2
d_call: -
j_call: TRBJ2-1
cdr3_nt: TGTGCCAGCACCCTCGGGGCTACGAGCGCCAATGAGCAGTTCTTC
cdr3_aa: CASTLGATSANEQFF

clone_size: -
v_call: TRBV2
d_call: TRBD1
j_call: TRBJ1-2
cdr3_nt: TGTGCCAGCAGGAGGACAGGGCCCATAGGGGGCTACACCTTC
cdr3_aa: CASRRTGPIGGYTF

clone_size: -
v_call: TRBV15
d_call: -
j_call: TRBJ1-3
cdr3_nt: TGTGCCACCAGCACCGGCTCTGGAAACACCATATATTTT
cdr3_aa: CATSTGSGNTIYF

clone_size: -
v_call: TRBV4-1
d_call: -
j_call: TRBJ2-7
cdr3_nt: TGCGCCAGCAGCCAACAACAGGCGGATCCCTACGAGCAGTACTTC
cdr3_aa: CASSQQQADPYEQYF

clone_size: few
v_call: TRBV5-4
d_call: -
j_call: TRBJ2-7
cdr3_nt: TGTGCCAGCAGCCCCGCAGGTGGATGGTACGAGCAGTACTTC
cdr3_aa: CASSPAGGWYEQYF

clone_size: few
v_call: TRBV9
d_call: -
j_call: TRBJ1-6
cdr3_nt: TGTGCCAGCAGCGAGATGCCTCGTAATTCACCCCTCCACTTT
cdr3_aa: CASSEMPRNSPLHF

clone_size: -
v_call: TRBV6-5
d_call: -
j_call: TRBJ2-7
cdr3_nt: TGTGCCGCGGCACCGACCAAGAGACACGAGCAGTACTTC
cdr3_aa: CAAAPTKRHEQYF

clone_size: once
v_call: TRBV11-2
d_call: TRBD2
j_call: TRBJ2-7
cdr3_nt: TGTGCCAGCAGCCCGGGGACTAGATTTGATAGGCAGTACTTC
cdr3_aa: CASSPGTRFDRQYF